This TCR beta chain is drawn from a study of OX40 agonist ivuxolimab in advanced cancers. Across the whole study: Treatment received earlier with anti-PD-1, anti-PD-L1 or anti-CTLA-4 agents was allowed, and more than 35% had some.

Systemic immunosuppression or autoimmune disease history was grounds to exclude patients. Assay: immunoSEQ multiplex PCR; the TCRdb copy retains only in-frame clones and omits some. The profile shows around 65,000 clones, around 91% of them singletons. Sequenced material: CD4+ or CD8+ T cells sorted from blood, taken in a trial of the OX40 agonist ivuxolimab. The sequence was obtained from an adult with an advanced solid tumor such as melanoma, head and neck, liver or kidney cancer.

This CDR3 reads CASSAALTGSTDTQYF. DNA of the CDR3: TGTGCCAGCAGCGCCGCTCTTACGGGTAGCACAGATACGCAGTATTTT. The rearrangement uses TRBV9 and TRBJ2-3, with D hard to call. CDR3 length: 16 residues. With 3 bases removed from V and 0 bases from J, the gap between germline ends came to 14 bases. Per germline, CDR1 SGDLS and CDR2 YYNGEE. Full variable domain (rest looked up from reference TRBV9 and TRBJ2-3): DSGVTQTPKHLITATGQRVTLRCSPRSGDLSVYWYQQSLDQGLQFLIQYYNGEERAKGNILERFSAQQFPDLHSELNLSSLELGDSALYFCASSAALTGSTDTQYFGPGTRLTVL.